This TCR beta chain is drawn from a study of blood T cell repertoires in COVID-19. Trimming cost V 3 bases and J 6 bases, with 14 bases left between them. This CDR3 is built from 15 residues. The germline V gene has CDR1 KGHDR and CDR2 SFDVKD. The method was immunoSEQ multiplex PCR; TCRdb's version includes in-frame clones alone and lacks a portion of them. The sample carries 65,000 to 80,000 clones, approximately 89% recorded once. The J gene is TRBJ1-5, the V gene TRBV24-1, with D possibly being TRBD1 (6 bases). The TCR was taken from a man aged 50-60 years with active COVID-19. Sequencing used peripheral blood. This CDR3 is CATSDGGQVLQPQHF. The CDR3 coding sequence is TGTGCCACCAGTGATGGGGGACAAGTCCTTCAGCCCCAGCATTTT.